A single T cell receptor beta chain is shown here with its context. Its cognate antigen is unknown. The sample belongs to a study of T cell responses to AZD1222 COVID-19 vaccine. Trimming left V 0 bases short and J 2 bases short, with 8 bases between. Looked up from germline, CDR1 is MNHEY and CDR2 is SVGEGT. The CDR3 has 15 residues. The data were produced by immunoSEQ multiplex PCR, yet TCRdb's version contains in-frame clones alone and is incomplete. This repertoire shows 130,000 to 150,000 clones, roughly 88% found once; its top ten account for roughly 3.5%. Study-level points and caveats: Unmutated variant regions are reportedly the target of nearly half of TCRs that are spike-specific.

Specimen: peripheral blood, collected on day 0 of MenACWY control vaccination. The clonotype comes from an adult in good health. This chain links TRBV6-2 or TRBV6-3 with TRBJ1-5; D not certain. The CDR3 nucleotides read TGTGCCAGCAGTTACTCGGGAGAGGGCAATCAGCCCCAGCATTTT. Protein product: CASSYSGEGNQPQHF.